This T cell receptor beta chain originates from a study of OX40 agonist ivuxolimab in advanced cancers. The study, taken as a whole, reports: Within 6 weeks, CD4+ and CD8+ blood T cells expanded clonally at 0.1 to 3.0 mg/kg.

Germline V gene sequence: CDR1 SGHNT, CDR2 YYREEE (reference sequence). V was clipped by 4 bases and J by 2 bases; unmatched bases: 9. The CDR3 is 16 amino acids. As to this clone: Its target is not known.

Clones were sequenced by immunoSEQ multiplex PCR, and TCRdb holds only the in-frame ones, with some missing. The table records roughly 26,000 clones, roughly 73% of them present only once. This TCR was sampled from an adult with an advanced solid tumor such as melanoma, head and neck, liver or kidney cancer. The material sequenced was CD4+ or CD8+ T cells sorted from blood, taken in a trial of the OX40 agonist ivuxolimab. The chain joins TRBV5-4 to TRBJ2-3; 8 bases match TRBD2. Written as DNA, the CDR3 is TGTGCCAGCAGCCCCCTTGCGGGGGGAGCCACAGATACGCAGTATTTT. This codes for CASSPLAGGATDTQYF.